This T cell receptor (beta chain) was documented in a study of vaccination effects on CD4 cells after COVID-19 (dated by TCRdb to between 2021 and 2022). Some background on the complete study: In the ViraFEST assay, PBMC were stimulated with viral peptide pools, and antigen-specific CD4+ T cell clonotypes were then identified by expansion using TCR sequencing. In the study, cultures from other donors were sequenced using the Oncomine TCR Beta short-read assay on an Illumina iSeq 100. A total of 10 COVID-19 convalescent patients and a handful of SARS-CoV-2-naive healthy vaccine recipients were included in the full study. In both COVID-19 convalescent patients and infection-naive vaccine recipients, the study compared SARS-CoV-2 spike-specific CD4+ TCR repertoires from before mRNA vaccination with those from after it. Each well held more than 1.5 million PBMC cultured in IMDM containing roughly 5% human AB serum, roughly 9.6 IU/ml IL-2 and gentamicin, along with around 11 ug/ml peptides. Post-vaccine samples across the study were collected a median of 72 days after the second dose, with a range of 14 to 241.

The trim is 2 bases for V and 0 bases for J, with a gap of 11 bases between the germline ends. Its CDR3 holds 15 amino acids, cysteine through phenylalanine. The kept DNA is CDR3 alone, 45 bases in frame from the first base. The CDR1 and CDR2 encoded by the germline V gene are SGHRS and YFSETQ. The library was made by the immunoSEQ multiplex PCR assay. DNA from the cultured, isolated CD4+ T cells was subjected to TCR beta CDR3 sequencing. Per the original workflow: Non-productive TCR sequences were removed and reads were trimmed to the CDR3 region, keeping CDR3s of at least 7 amino acids. The MANAFEST web app was used to identify antigen-specific clonotypes by comparing expansion in peptide wells with expansion in reference cultures. For clones to be considered positive, expansion at FDR<0.05 versus reference and all other wells, an odds ratio above 5, and a frequency above 0.1% in two replicate wells were required. A clonotype was called cross-reactive if it was significantly expanded both in SARS-CoV-2 spike wells and in at least one common cold coronavirus spike condition. CDR3 similarity was assessed by Levenshtein distance with the stringdist R package, and unrooted trees were built with ape in R 3.6.1. TCRdb mirrors the immuneACCESS table, restricted to in-frame sequences. Some clones are absent from its copies; in checked studies, under half trace to an unresolved V gene, and the reason for the others is unknown. V and J calls and clone size are those listed in that table; D and trimming were worked out from the DNA. This sample comprises about 47,000 clones, roughly two thirds of them detected only once. The top ten hold 5.5% to 8% of the sample.

Notes on this clone: The antigen it binds to is not known. Base qualities are not recorded, but no much larger clone differs from it by a single base.

After 10 days of culture, CD4+ T cells were isolated with the EasySep CD4+ T cell isolation kit. Each participant received two doses of an mRNA SARS-CoV-2 vaccine, either BNT162b2 or mRNA-1273. The absence of prior SARS-CoV-2 infection in healthy vaccine recipients was confirmed by negative nucleocapsid antibodies before and after vaccination. Half of the culture medium was replaced with fresh IL-2-containing medium on days 3 and 7. Unless noted otherwise, every peptide stimulation condition was cultured in triplicate wells. PBMC were separated from whole blood using Ficoll-Paque Plus gradient centrifugation and were then either cryopreserved at -140C or used fresh. The QIAamp micro DNA kit was used to extract genomic DNA from the cultured CD4+ T cells. Study-wide findings and limitations: Marked clonal contraction was observed in both infection-induced and vaccine-induced clones at late post-vaccination timepoints, consistent with waning T cell responses. Limitations of the study were the small number of convalescent patients and the absence of early post-infection timepoints. Among healthy vaccine recipients, nearly all vaccine-induced clones were SARS-CoV-2 mono-reactive, and just 1 of 255 was cross-reactive with common cold coronaviruses.

This specimen consisted of CD4+ T cells from PBMCs cultured without peptide, obtained after COVID-19 vaccination. Recombination linked TRBV5-1 to TRBJ1-2; a tentative D call is TRBD1 (6 bases match). The clonotype was recovered from a human donor who received a COVID-19 vaccine. This receptor carries the CDR3 CASSFLDSSNYGYTF. DNA sequence: TGCGCCAGCAGCTTCCTGGACAGCTCTAACTATGGCTACACCTTC.